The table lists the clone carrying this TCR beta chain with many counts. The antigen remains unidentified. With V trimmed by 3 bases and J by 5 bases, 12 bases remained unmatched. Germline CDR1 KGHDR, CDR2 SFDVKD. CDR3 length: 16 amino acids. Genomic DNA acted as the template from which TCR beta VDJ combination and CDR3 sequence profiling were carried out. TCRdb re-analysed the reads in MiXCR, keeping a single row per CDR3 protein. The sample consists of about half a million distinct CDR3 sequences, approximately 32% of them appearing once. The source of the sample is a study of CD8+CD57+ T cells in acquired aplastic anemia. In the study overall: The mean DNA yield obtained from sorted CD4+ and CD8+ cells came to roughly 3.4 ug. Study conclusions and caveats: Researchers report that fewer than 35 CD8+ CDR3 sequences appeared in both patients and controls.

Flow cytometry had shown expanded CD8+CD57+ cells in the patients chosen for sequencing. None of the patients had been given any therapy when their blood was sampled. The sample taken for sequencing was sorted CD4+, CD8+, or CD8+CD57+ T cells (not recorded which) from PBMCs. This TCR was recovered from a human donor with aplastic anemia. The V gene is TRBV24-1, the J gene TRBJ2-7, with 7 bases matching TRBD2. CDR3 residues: CATSDAGTTGLDEQYF. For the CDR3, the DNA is TGTGCCACCAGTGATGCCGGGACTACTGGTCTCGACGAGCAGTACTTC.